These 18 T cell receptor beta chains were sequenced from one sample in a study of neurological immune-mediated disorders. Via MiXCR, TCRdb re-called the 5' RACE reads, giving one row per CDR3 protein. The table lists around 76,000 distinct CDR3 sequences, 10% of them singletons, with 9.6% in the top ten. Time point given: longitudinal time-point 1 (baseline). Material for sequencing was PBMCs. These receptors originate from a man aged 25-40 years in good health.

This clonotype was observed many times. V is TRBV24-1 and J is TRBJ2-7; 7 bases map to TRBD1. Trimming cost V 7 bases and J 5 bases; bases outside gene matches: 10. The CDR3 extends over 14 amino acids. Per germline, CDR1 KGHDR and CDR2 SFDVKD. CDR3: CATSRDSAFDEQYF. The CDR3 coding sequence is TGTGCCACCAGCCGGGACAGTGCATTCGACGAGCAGTACTTC.

This clonotype was picked up many times. The chain couples TRBV3-1 to TRBJ2-1; 12 bases are a match to TRBD2. Germline lookup yields CDR1 LGHDT and CDR2 YNNKEL (reference sequence). The CDR3 sequence is 15 residues long. The V segment lost 4 bases and the J segment 7 bases; nucleotides outside the gene matches: 5. The CDR3 loop is CASSLSSGRGNEQFF. The CDR3 DNA follows: TGTGCCAGCAGCCTTTCTAGCGGGAGGGGGAATGAGCAGTTCTTC.

Ten or more counts support this clonotype. The chain recombines TRBV11-2 with TRBJ2-5; D gene unclear. This CDR3 has 14 amino acids. V was trimmed by 5 bases and J by 0 bases, leaving 10 bases between them. The V gene's germline CDR1 is SGHAT and CDR2 FQNNGV. CDR3 region: CASSLDQDQETQYF. The CDR3 DNA reads TGTGCCAGCAGCCTCGACCAGGACCAAGAGACCCAGTACTTC.

This clonotype was detected many times. CDR3 sequence: CASSLGAGTSGIQQYF. The CDR3 DNA reads TGTGCCAGCAGCTTAGGGGCCGGGACTAGCGGGATTCAGCAGTACTTC. The V and J genes are TRBV7-2 and TRBJ2-7, with 13 bases aligning to TRBD2. The CDR3 is made up of 16 amino acids. The V gene end was trimmed by 1 base and the J gene end by 8 bases; junction bases not matched to a gene: 8. The germline V gene encodes CDR1 SGHTA and CDR2 FQGNSA.

This clonotype has ten or more counts. The chain uses TRBV18 and TRBJ1-1; the match to TRBD1 covers 8 bases. CDR3 length: 19 amino acids. Trimming at V came to 3 bases and at J to 0 bases, leaving 15 bases not matched to a gene. The germline CDR1 and CDR2 sequences are KGHSH and LQKENI. The DNA of the CDR3 is TGTGCCAGCTCACCGTCCGGGACAGGACCCCCCATGATGAACACTGAAGCTTTCTTT. Its protein is CASSPSGTGPPMMNTEAFF.

V and J are TRBV7-8 and TRBJ1-4, with 8 bases matching TRBD1. The V gene's germline CDR1 is SGHVS and CDR2 FQNEAQ. V lost 2 bases, J lost 8 bases, and 16 bases stayed unmatched. The CDR3 extends over 18 amino acids. The CDR3 sequence: CASSLRGDRGVFDEKLFF. The CDR3 DNA is TGTGCCAGCAGCTTACGTGGCGACAGGGGTGTCTTCGACGAAAAACTGTTTTTT.

The rearrangement uses TRBV5-1 and TRBJ1-1, with D possibly matching TRBD1 (6 bases). Trimming stripped 0 bases from V and 0 bases from J, with 12 bases between. Germline V gene sequence: CDR1 SGHRS, CDR2 YFSETQ. The CDR3 has 16 residues. This CDR3 is CASSLVQGSLNTEAFF. The CDR3 bases are TGCGCCAGCAGCTTGGTTCAGGGGTCCCTGAACACTGAAGCTTTCTTT.

The rearrangement uses TRBV5-1 and TRBJ2-6, with D perhaps assigned TRBD1 or TRBD2 (5 bases each). Per the germline V gene, CDR1 is SGHRS and CDR2 is YFSETQ. The ends were cut back, 0 bases at V and 0 bases at J, with 13 bases in the middle. There are 18 residues in the CDR3. CDR3 DNA sequence: TGCGCCAGCAGCTTGGCTTCTGGGGACGGCTCTGGGGCCAACGTCCTGACTTTC. It codes for CASSLASGDGSGANVLTF.

Many counts were recorded for this clonotype. The V and J genes are TRBV5-6 and TRBJ2-1, with 8 bases identical to TRBD2. The CDR3 spans 15 residues. CDR1 and CDR2 (germline): SGHDT, YYEEEE. V lost 0 bases to trimming and J lost 4 bases; unmatched junction nucleotides: 3. CDR3 DNA: TGTGCCAGCAGCTTGGGAGGCGGGGGGTACAATGAGCAGTTCTTC. It codes for CASSLGGGGYNEQFF.

This clonotype was recorded at least ten times. This chain uses TRBV11-2 with TRBJ2-1, with 8 bases identical to TRBD2. After removal of 5 bases from V and 9 bases from J, the junction contained 6 bases not matched to a gene. The CDR3 has 13 amino acids. Per germline, CDR1 SGHAT and CDR2 FQNNGV. The CDR3 sequence: CASSRAGAGEQFF. The CDR3 DNA sequence: TGTGCCAGCAGCCGAGCGGGAGCAGGTGAGCAGTTCTTC.

This clonotype was recorded at least ten times. The CDR3 nucleotides read TGTGCCAGCAGAGGGACTAGCGGGAGAAATGAGCAGTTCTTC. Amino acids: CASRGTSGRNEQFF. V gene TRBV28 combines with J gene TRBJ2-1, with 14 bases fitting TRBD2. The CDR3 spans 14 residues. Trimming removed 6 bases from V and 7 bases from J; junction bases left unmatched: 2. The germline gives CDR1 MDHEN, CDR2 SYDVKM.

This clonotype was seen repeatedly, ten times or more. This chain joins TRBV29-1 and TRBJ2-1; D is ambiguous. The length of the CDR3 is 13 residues. Trimming pared 7 bases from V and 9 bases from J, leaving 19 bases between. Germline-derived CDR1 and CDR2 are SQVTM and ANQGSEA. The CDR3 here is CSAPEGQEGEQFF. Written as DNA, the CDR3 is TGCAGCGCCCCTGAAGGGCAAGAAGGTGAGCAGTTCTTC.

This clonotype was seen repeatedly, ten times or more. The V and J genes are TRBV28 and TRBJ1-4, with D possibly TRBD1 on 6 matching bases. Trimming stripped 5 bases from V and 0 bases from J, with 19 bases between. CDR3 length equals 18 residues. Per germline, CDR1 MDHEN and CDR2 SYDVKM. The CDR3 loop reads CASSTPGQRLATNEKLFF. CDR3 nucleotides: TGTGCCAGCAGTACGCCCGGACAGAGGTTGGCAACTAATGAAAAACTGTTTTTT.

There are many counts of this clonotype. V usage is TRBV5-1 and J usage is TRBJ2-1; a weak D match, TRBD2 (5 bases). CDR1 SGHRS and CDR2 YFSETQ come from the germline V gene. Trimming left V 4 bases short and J 7 bases short, with 18 bases between. CDR3 length equals 15 residues. The chain's CDR3 is CASSPRAVLTNEQFF. The CDR3 nucleotides are TGCGCCAGCAGCCCCCGAGCGGTGCTCACGAATGAGCAGTTCTTC.

The table lists this clonotype with many counts. The CDR3 sequence is CSARDAAGGTTDTQYF. CDR3 DNA: TGCAGTGCTAGAGATGCAGCAGGAGGGACCACAGATACGCAGTATTTT. V is TRBV20-1 and J is TRBJ2-3; TRBD2 is a possible D gene (6 bases). Germline assignment: CDR1 DFQATT and CDR2 SNEGSKA (reference sequence). Trimming cost V 0 bases and J 2 bases, with 15 bases left between them. CDR3 size: 16 residues.

This clonotype was counted at least ten times. The rearrangement joins TRBV20-1 to TRBJ1-1; D is undetermined. CDR1 and CDR2 from the germline V gene are DFQATT and SNEGSKA (reference sequence). This CDR3 is 11 amino acids long. V was trimmed by 5 bases and J by 3 bases, leaving 7 bases between them. The CDR3 DNA is TGCAGTGCTTTGGGCGACACTGAAGCTTTCTTT. It translates to CSALGDTEAFF.

The V and J genes are TRBV27 and TRBJ2-7; TRBD2 matches 9 bases. The length of the CDR3 is 18 residues. CDR1 is MNHEY, CDR2 SMNVEV, per germline (reference sequence). Losses at the gene ends were 2 bases for V and 3 bases for J; bases not matched to a gene: 14. The chain's CDR3 is CASSLTVMREGRIYEQYF. Here the CDR3 DNA reads TGTGCCAGCAGTTTAACGGTTATGCGGGAGGGCCGAATCTACGAGCAGTACTTC.

As regards this clonotype: Given a much more abundant clone one base away, this may be a read error. The rearrangement uses TRBV7-2 and TRBJ2-2, with D perhaps TRBD1 (5 bases). Germline V gene sequence: CDR1 SGHTA, CDR2 FQGNSA. V shed 3 bases and J shed 6 bases, with 14 bases lying between them. The CDR3 is made up of 15 amino acids. CDR3 loop: CASSFLSGWAGELFF. CDR3 in DNA: TGTGCCAGCAGCTTCTTATCAGGGTGGGCCGGGGAGCTGTTTTTT.